This T cell receptor (beta chain) came from a study of T-cell memory formation after mild COVID-19. In TCRdb, the 5' RACE reads were re-called with MiXCR into one record per CDR3 protein. The table has approximately 440,000 distinct CDR3 sequences, roughly 20% seen once. This clonotype was counted a few times. Its antigen is currently unknown. Germline CDR1 LNHNV, CDR2 YYDKDF (reference sequence). CDR3 size: 16 residues. V dropped 6 bases and J dropped 9; count of bases not matched to a gene: 9. Whole-study findings and limits: Pre-infection memory showed some responding clones, and this suggested that cross-reactive memory joined. A balance of CD4 and CD8 characterized clones contracting day 15 to 85, whereas later expanders leaned CD4+.

This receptor was taken from an adult woman who had mild COVID-19 (a few samples of this study predate the infection). Cell type and time point are not known. This rearrangement joins TRBV15 to TRBJ2-1; 15 bases align to TRBD2. Material for sequencing was PBMCs or a T cell subset sorted from them (not recorded which). CDR3 in DNA: TGTGCCACCAGTGCCCCGGGGACTAGCGGGAGGAGTGAGCAGTTCTTC. This translates into CATSAPGTSGRSEQFF.